Here is one T cell receptor beta chain with its context. This record comes from a study of blood T cell repertoires in COVID-19. Sequencing used immunoSEQ multiplex PCR; TCRdb keeps in-frame clones, though not all of them. The repertoire holds approximately 280,000 clones, with around 89% as singletons. V lost 2 bases, J lost 8 bases, and 8 bases stayed unmatched. Germline values: CDR1 MNHNS, CDR2 SASEGT. This CDR3 is built from 14 residues. The rearrangement links TRBV6-1 to TRBJ1-1, with 7 bases aligning to TRBD1. Material: peripheral blood. The TCR comes from a man between 40 and 49 years old with acute or convalescent COVID-19. CDR3 sequence reads: CASSETRGRTEAFF. The DNA of the CDR3 is TGTGCCAGCAGTGAAACCAGGGGGAGGACAGAAGCTTTCTTT.